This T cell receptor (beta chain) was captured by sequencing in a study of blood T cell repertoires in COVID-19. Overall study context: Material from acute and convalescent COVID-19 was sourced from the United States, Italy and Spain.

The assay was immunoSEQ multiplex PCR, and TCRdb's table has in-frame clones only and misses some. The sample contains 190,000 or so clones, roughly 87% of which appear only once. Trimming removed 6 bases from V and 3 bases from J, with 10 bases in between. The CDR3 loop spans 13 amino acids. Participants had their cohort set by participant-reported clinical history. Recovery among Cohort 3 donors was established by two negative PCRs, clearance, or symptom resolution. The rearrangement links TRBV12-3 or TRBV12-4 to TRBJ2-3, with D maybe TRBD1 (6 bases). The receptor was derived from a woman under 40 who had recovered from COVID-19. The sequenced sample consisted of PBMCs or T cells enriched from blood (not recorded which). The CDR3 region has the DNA TGTGCCAGCAGGTACAGGGAAACAGATACGCAGTATTTT. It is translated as CASRYRETDTQYF.